A single sample is the source of the 29 T cell receptor beta chains below, sequenced in a study of post-analysis software for immune sequencing data. Findings of the study overall: Roughly 5 TRBV segments (TRBV5-6, TRBV5-1 and TRBV20-1 among them) occurred more frequently in patients than in controls.

Tagging with unique molecular identifiers was a feature of the TCR beta cDNA libraries. Via MiXCR, TCRdb re-called the PCR reads, giving one row per CDR3 protein. The data hold about 190,000 distinct CDR3 sequences, with approximately 30% observed a single time. No antigen has been identified for these receptors. The sample consisted of blood. These TCRs come from a girl younger than 18 with multiple sclerosis.

In this sample, this clonotype turned up many times. This chain joins TRBV24-1 and TRBJ2-1; 8 positions match TRBD1. The CDR3 contains 15 residues. The germline gives CDR1 KGHDR, CDR2 SFDVKD. Trimming removed 4 bases from V and 9 bases from J; junction bases left unmatched: 10. In DNA form, the CDR3 reads TGTGCCACCAGTGAGCTGGACAGGGCGGACGCTGAGCAGTTCTTC. Protein product: CATSELDRADAEQFF.

Concerning this clonotype: The junction and the germline gene differ at one end; a read error may be behind it. V and J are TRBV2 and TRBJ1-5; tentatively, D is TRBD1 (5 bases). Looked up from germline, CDR1 is SNHLY and CDR2 is FYNNEI. This CDR3 contains 17 residues. CDR3 nucleotides: TGTGCCAGCAGTGAGATAACAGGTTTAGGCCCCAATCAGCCCCGGCATTTT. Protein sequence: CASSEITGLGPNQPRHF.

This sequence joins TRBV25-1 and TRBJ2-4, with a tentative D call TRBD2 (6 bases). The end of the DNA aligns better with TRBJ2-7, so the J call may be wrong. CDR1 and CDR2 (germline): MGHDK, SYGVNS. This CDR3 region has 12 residues. This CDR3 is CASTEWGDEQYF. In DNA, the CDR3 is TGTGCCAGCACCGAGTGGGGGGACGAGCAGTACTTC.

This clonotype was recorded a few times. This rearrangement joins TRBV7-2 to TRBJ1-1; D is uncertain. V was shortened by 4 bases and J by 3 bases, with 12 bases between the two germline ends. This CDR3 contains 14 residues. Germline V CDR1 and CDR2: SGHTA, FQGNSA. CDR3 protein: CASSSLGSYTEAFF. Written as DNA, the CDR3 is TGTGCCAGCAGCTCCCTCGGGTCCTACACTGAAGCTTTCTTT.

This clonotype has ten or more counts. The chain recombines TRBV5-1 with TRBJ2-1; 7 nucleotides match TRBD2. V lost 1 base, J lost 10 bases, and 8 bases stayed unmatched. CDR3 length: 14 amino acids. Germline CDR1 is SGHRS and CDR2 is YFSETQ. CDR3 nucleotide sequence: TGCGCCAGCAGCTTGAGTCTAGCGGCCTCGGAGCAGTTCTTC. This codes for CASSLSLAASEQFF.

This clonotype was recorded many times. This rearrangement joins TRBV29-1 to TRBJ1-1; D unresolved. Germline assignment: CDR1 SQVTM and CDR2 ANQGSEA. The CDR3 sequence is 14 residues long. V was clipped by 5 bases and J by 5 bases, with 18 bases between them. DNA for the CDR3: TGCAGCGTTACCCCCTCAGCGGGCAGGACTGAAGCTTTCTTT. Residues: CSVTPSAGRTEAFF.

Note on this clonotype: With a much larger clone just one base away, this may be a read error. This rearrangement joins TRBV6-6 to TRBJ1-2, with D possibly TRBD1 on 6 matching bases. This CDR3 is built from 17 residues. Germline CDR1 reads MNHNY; CDR2 reads SVGAGI (reference sequence). CDR3 DNA sequence: TGTGCCAGCGGTTACAGCCAGGGGTCCCTCGAACCCCATGGCTACACCTTC. Translation gives CASGYSQGSLEPHGYTF.

This clonotype was counted a few times. In DNA form, the CDR3 reads TGTGCCAGCAGTGATAGACTAGCGCTAGACAATGAGCAGTTCTTC. The encoded protein is CASSDRLALDNEQFF. This chain joins TRBV6-1 and TRBJ2-1, with 8 bases lining up with TRBD2. Trimming at V came to 3 bases and at J to 5 bases, leaving 6 bases not matched to a gene. This CDR3 is 15 amino acids long. CDR1 MNHNS and CDR2 SASEGT come from the germline V gene.

This clonotype was seen at least ten times. V gene TRBV5-1 combines with J gene TRBJ1-1; tentatively, D is TRBD1 (6 bases). This CDR3 region has 13 residues. Between the trimmed V and J ends, which lost 4 bases and 3 bases, there was a span of 10 bases. Germline assignment: CDR1 SGHRS and CDR2 YFSETQ. CDR3 protein: CASSRRGDTEAFF. The CDR3 DNA reads TGCGCCAGCAGCCGTAGGGGGGACACTGAAGCTTTCTTT. Filled out from reference TRBV5-1 and TRBJ1-1, the complete variable domain reads KAGVTQTPRYLIKTRGQQVTLSCSPISGHRSVSWYQQTPGQGLQFLFEYFSETQRNKGNFPGRFSGRQFSNSRSEMNVSTLELGDSALYLCASSRRGDTEAFFGQGTRLTVV.

Ten or more counts support this clonotype. J is TRBJ2-5 and V is TRBV27, with TRBD1 as a possible D gene (6 bases). The V and J ends lost 0 bases and 2 bases respectively, with 13 bases between them. CDR1 is MNHEY, CDR2 SMNVEV, per germline (reference sequence). This CDR3 is built from 16 residues. This CDR3 reads CASSLSPGTPQETQYF. In DNA, the CDR3 is TGTGCCAGCAGTTTATCCCCCGGGACACCTCAAGAGACCCAGTACTTC.

The chain joins TRBV18 to TRBJ1-2; possibly TRBD1 for D (5 bases). The length of the CDR3 is 14 residues. Trimming removed 0 bases at V and 8 bases at J, with 13 bases between. The germline gives CDR1 KGHSH, CDR2 LQKENI. The DNA of the CDR3 is TGTGCCAGCTCACCACCGATTGGAGGGGAAGGCTACACCTTC. This sequence encodes CASSPPIGGEGYTF.

This clonotype was counted at least ten times. This rearrangement joins TRBV25-1 to TRBJ2-5; D call uncertain. Germline V gene data show CDR1 as MGHDK and CDR2 as SYGVNS. This CDR3 is 13 amino acids long. The germline V and J ends were trimmed by 4 bases and 5 bases, with 11 bases remaining between them. DNA for the CDR3: TGTGCCAGCAGTGTGGGGATAAAGGAGACCCAGTACTTC. This sequence encodes CASSVGIKETQYF.

CDR3 region: CASSLSQEETQYF. The CDR3 DNA is TGTGCCAGCAGCTTATCTCAGGAAGAGACCCAGTACTTC. The rearrangement uses TRBV7-3 and TRBJ2-5; D unresolved. This CDR3 spans 13 amino acids. Trimming left V 2 bases short and J 3 bases short, with 7 bases between. Germline V gives CDR1 SGHTA, CDR2 FQGTGA.

J is TRBJ1-2 and V is TRBV20-1; 9 bases match TRBD1. Looked up from germline, CDR1 is DFQATT and CDR2 is SNEGSKA (reference sequence). V was pared by 6 bases and J by 4 bases, with 12 bases of the junction left unmatched. The CDR3 totals 15 residues. The CDR3 DNA sequence: TGCAGTGCAAAACCGGGACAGGGCGGGACCTATGGCTACACCTTC. The encoded protein is CSAKPGQGGTYGYTF.

This clonotype came up many times. This chain connects TRBV20-1 to TRBJ2-3; TRBD2 agrees at 12 bases. With 6 bases clipped from V and 4 bases from J, the junction kept 11 bases outside the gene matches. Germline loops: CDR1 DFQATT, CDR2 SNEGSKA (reference sequence). The CDR3 covers 16 residues. The CDR3 loop is CSATTGLAGRADTQYF. CDR3 nucleotide sequence: TGCAGTGCCACCACGGGACTAGCGGGCCGCGCAGATACGCAGTATTTT.

A few counts support this clonotype. V usage is TRBV2 and J usage is TRBJ1-2; D perhaps matches TRBD1 (5 bases). The length of the CDR3 is 13 residues. Between the trimmed V and J ends, which lost 3 bases and 4 bases, there was a span of 9 bases. Per germline, CDR1 SNHLY and CDR2 FYNNEI. The CDR3 DNA reads as TGTGCCAGCAGTGACCAGGGCATCTATGGCTACACCTTC. The encoded protein is CASSDQGIYGYTF.

This clonotype has a handful of counts. V usage is TRBV7-2 and J usage is TRBJ2-2, with 10 positions matching TRBD2. Trimming at V came to 6 bases and at J to 5 bases, leaving 12 bases not matched to a gene. Per germline, CDR1 SGHTA and CDR2 FQGNSA. CDR3 size: 17 residues. The CDR3 loop reads CASRRVGASGGTGELFF. The CDR3 region has the DNA TGTGCCAGCAGAAGAGTAGGGGCTAGCGGGGGTACCGGGGAGCTGTTTTTT. Complete variable domain (other parts from reference TRBV7-2 and TRBJ2-2): GAGVSQSPSNKVTEKGKDVELRCDPISGHTALYWYRQSLGQGLEFLIYFQGNSAPDKSGLPSDRFSAERTGGSVSTLTIQRTQQEDSAVYLCASRRVGASGGTGELFFGEGSRLTVL.

In its sample, this clonotype was seen many times. The gene calls are TRBV20-1 and TRBJ2-5, with D tentatively TRBD2 (7 bases). This CDR3 spans 14 amino acids. V lost 6 bases and J 4 bases, leaving 18 bases between the germline ends. From germline, CDR1 is DFQATT and CDR2 SNEGSKA (reference sequence). In nucleotides, the CDR3 is TGCAGTGCGCCTTGGGAGGGGGGCCGAGAGACCCAGTACTTC. As protein: CSAPWEGGRETQYF.

CDR3 nucleotides: TGCGCCAGCAGCCAAGAGAACACCGGGGAGCTGTTTTTT. It specifies CASSQENTGELFF. The chain carries TRBV4-1 and TRBJ2-2; D is undetermined. The germline V and J ends were trimmed by 0 bases and 1 base, with 0 bases remaining between them. This CDR3 is 13 amino acids long. The germline gives CDR1 MGHRA, CDR2 YSYEKL.

On this clonotype: This sequence may be a read error, since a much larger clone differs from it by one base. The CDR3 reads CASSYRAVKQETQYF. CDR3 sequence (DNA): TGTGCCAGCAGTTACAGAGCAGTGAAACAAGAGACCCAGTACTTC. The chain is built from TRBV6-5 and TRBJ2-7, with D hard to call. Near its end, the DNA agrees better with TRBJ2-5, so the J call may be wrong. Germline V lookup: CDR1 MNHEY, CDR2 SVGAGI. CDR3 length equals 15 residues.

This clonotype was detected only a few times. The chain employs TRBV5-1 and TRBJ1-1; D unclear. The CDR3 is 13 residues long. Germline assignment: CDR1 SGHRS and CDR2 YFSETQ. Trimming removed 2 bases from V and 0 bases from J, with 5 bases in between. CDR3 DNA sequence: TGCGCCAGCAGCTTACAGATGAACACTGAAGCTTTCTTT. This translates into CASSLQMNTEAFF.

This clonotype was counted ten times or more. The DNA of the CDR3 is TGCAGTGCTATCAAACTAGGGCGGAATGAGCAGTTCTTC. The encoded protein is CSAIKLGRNEQFF. The genes are TRBV20-1 and TRBJ2-1; tentatively, D is TRBD2 (5 bases). Looked up from germline, CDR1 is DFQATT and CDR2 is SNEGSKA (reference sequence). Trimming cost V 4 bases and J 7 bases, with 14 bases left between them. The CDR3 sequence is 13 residues long.

This clonotype turned up a few times. The V and J genes are TRBV6-6 and TRBJ1-5; TRBD1 aligns across 7 bases. CDR1 is MNHNY, CDR2 SVGAGI, per germline (reference sequence). The V segment lost 7 bases and the J segment 4 bases; nucleotides outside the gene matches: 4. This CDR3 has 13 amino acids. The CDR3 reads CASNNRGNQPQHF. For the CDR3, the DNA is TGTGCCAGCAATAACAGGGGAAATCAGCCCCAGCATTTT.

This clonotype was seen at least ten times. The chain carries TRBV29-1 and TRBJ2-6; 8 nucleotides align to TRBD1. Trimming cost V 6 bases and J 1 base; bases outside gene matches: 14. The CDR3 consists of 18 residues. CDR1 and CDR2 (germline): SQVTM, ANQGSEA. CDR3 residues: CSVAPPGGEESGANVLTF. In nucleotides, the CDR3 is TGCAGCGTCGCACCTCCAGGGGGCGAAGAGTCTGGGGCCAACGTCCTGACTTTC.

This clonotype has ten or more counts. The V gene is TRBV12-3 or TRBV12-4, the J gene TRBJ2-3; D is uncertain. This CDR3 contains 14 residues. V lost 3 bases, J lost 4 bases, and 11 bases lay in between. In DNA form, the CDR3 reads TGTGCCAGCAGTTTTTATGGCGTGTCAGATACGCAGTATTTT. Protein sequence: CASSFYGVSDTQYF.

The chain couples TRBV6-6 to TRBJ1-2; perhaps TRBD1 as D (6 bases). This CDR3 contains 17 residues. V was clipped by 4 bases and J by 6 bases, with 24 bases between them. The germline V gene has CDR1 MNHNY and CDR2 SVGAGI (reference sequence). The CDR3 loop is CASSFSYSRDTCNGYTF. DNA for the CDR3: TGTGCCAGCAGTTTCTCATATAGCCGGGACACGTGTAATGGCTACACCTTC.

This clonotype was observed a handful of times. This sequence joins TRBV27 and TRBJ1-5; D is unresolved. Looked up from germline, CDR1 is MNHEY and CDR2 is SMNVEV (reference sequence). CDR3 length: 14 residues. V was clipped by 3 bases and J by 0 bases, with 6 bases between them. CDR3 sequence (DNA): TGTGCCAGCAGTTTCGTAGGTAGCAATCAGCCCCAGCATTTT. It yields the protein CASSFVGSNQPQHF.

This clonotype was recorded at least ten times. J is TRBJ2-1 and V is TRBV29-1; 9 bases fit TRBD2. The germline V gene has CDR1 SQVTM and CDR2 ANQGSEA. This CDR3 has 14 residues. V trimming: 5 bases; J trimming: 5 bases; junction bases outside the gene matches: 7. The CDR3 reads CSVSTGGGDNEQFF. The CDR3 coding sequence is TGCAGCGTTTCCACTGGCGGGGGGGACAATGAGCAGTTCTTC.

In this sample, this clonotype turned up many times. The V and J genes are TRBV5-1 and TRBJ1-6; no reliable D call. The V end lost 1 base, the J end lost 6 bases, and 2 bases lay between the germline ends. The CDR3 is 12 residues long. Looked up from germline, CDR1 is SGHRS and CDR2 is YFSETQ. DNA for the CDR3: TGCGCCAGCAGCTTGTTTAATTCACCCCTCCACTTT. Residues: CASSLFNSPLHF.